The sequence of this TCR beta chain was determined in a study of blood T cell repertoires in COVID-19. About the study: The United States, Italy and Spain provided the acute and convalescent COVID-19 samples. T cells, B-cell-depleted T cells, or PBMCs supplied cDNA or gDNA.

In the study's own analysis: Nucleated cell number was recorded as an estimate derived from reference gene primer amplification. Generated by immunoSEQ multiplex PCR, the TCRdb table keeps only in-frame clones and is missing some. V, J and clone size were drawn from that table, and D and trimming were deduced from the DNA. The table lists around 77,000 clones, 75% to 90% of them singletons. The V gene end was trimmed by 7 bases and the J gene end by 5 bases; junction bases not matched to a gene: 15. From germline, CDR1 is MDHEN and CDR2 SYDVKM. The CDR3 contains 16 residues. The chain couples TRBV28 to TRBJ2-3; 7 positions match TRBD2. Sequencing used peripheral blood. The sequence was obtained from a man aged 80 or over with acute or convalescent COVID-19. CDR3 bases: TGTGCCAGCAATGGGAGGTTGGCGGGAGTCCAAGATACGCAGTATTTT. It specifies CASNGRLAGVQDTQYF.